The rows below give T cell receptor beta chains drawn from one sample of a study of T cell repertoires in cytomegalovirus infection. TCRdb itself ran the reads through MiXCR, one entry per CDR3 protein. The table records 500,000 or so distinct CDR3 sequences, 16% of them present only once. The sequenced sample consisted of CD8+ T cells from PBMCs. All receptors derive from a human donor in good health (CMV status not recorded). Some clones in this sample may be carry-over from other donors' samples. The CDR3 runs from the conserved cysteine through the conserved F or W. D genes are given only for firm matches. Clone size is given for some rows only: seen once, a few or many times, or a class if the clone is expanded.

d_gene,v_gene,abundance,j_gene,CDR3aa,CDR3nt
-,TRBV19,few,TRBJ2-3,CASSPPGGGDTQYF,TGTGCCAGTAGTCCCCCAGGAGGTGGAGATACGCAGTATTTT
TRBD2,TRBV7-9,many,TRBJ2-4,CASSSSGSGNIQYF,TGTGCCAGCAGTTCTAGCGGGAGCGGGAACATTCAGTACTTC
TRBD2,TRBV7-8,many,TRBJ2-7,CASSSGLAGGHPYEQYF,TGTGCCAGCAGCTCGGGACTAGCGGGGGGGCATCCCTACGAGCAGTACTTC
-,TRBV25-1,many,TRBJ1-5,CASSEYNGNQPQHF,TGTGCCAGCAGTGAATATAACGGCAATCAGCCCCAGCATTTT
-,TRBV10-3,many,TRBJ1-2,CAISESERTVHYGYTF,TGTGCCATCAGTGAGTCGGAAAGGACAGTCCACTATGGCTACACCTTC
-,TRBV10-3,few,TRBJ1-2,CAINVEGYGYTF,TGTGCCATCAATGTCGAAGGGTATGGCTACACCTTC
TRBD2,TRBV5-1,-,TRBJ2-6,CASSPGWGGWLTQQRVNVLTF,TGCGCCAGCAGCCCTGGGTGGGGGGGTTGGCTTACTCAACAACGAGTCAACGTCCTGACTTTC
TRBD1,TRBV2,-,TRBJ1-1,CASSERGPGTEAFF,TGTGCCAGCAGTGAAAGGGGGCCTGGAACTGAAGCTTTCTTT
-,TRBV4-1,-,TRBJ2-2,CASSQIRVDTGELFF,TGCGCCAGCAGCCAAATAAGGGTTGACACCGGGGAGCTGTTTTTT
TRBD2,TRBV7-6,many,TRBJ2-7,CASSGEGEAYEQYF,TGTGCCAGCAGCGGGGAGGGTGAGGCCTACGAGCAGTACTTC
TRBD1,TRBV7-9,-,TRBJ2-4,CASSGRDRDAKNIQYF,TGTGCCAGCAGCGGGAGGGACAGGGACGCCAAAAACATTCAGTACTTC
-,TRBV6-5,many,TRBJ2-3,CASSYSGMTSTDTQYF,TGTGCCAGCAGTTACTCAGGGATGACTAGCACAGATACGCAGTATTTT
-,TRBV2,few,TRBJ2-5,CASSPISGHPPIGETQYF,TGTGCCAGCAGTCCAATATCGGGACACCCACCCATCGGTGAGACCCAGTACTTC
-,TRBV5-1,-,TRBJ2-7,CASRDRPHEQYF,TGCGCCAGCCGCGACAGACCCCACGAGCAGTACTTC
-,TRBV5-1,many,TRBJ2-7,CASSFPAGHFLFQYF,TGCGCCAGCAGCTTCCCGGCGGGGCACTTTCTCTTCCAGTACTTC
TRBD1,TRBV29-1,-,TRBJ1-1,CSVWTGAPEAFF,TGCAGCGTTTGGACAGGGGCCCCTGAAGCTTTCTTT
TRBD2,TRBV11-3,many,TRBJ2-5,CASSLASGGQETQYF,TGTGCCAGCAGCTTGGCCAGCGGGGGCCAAGAGACCCAGTACTTC
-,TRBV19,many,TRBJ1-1,CASSIGGRGTEAFF,TGTGCCAGTAGTATAGGGGGGCGCGGCACTGAAGCTTTCTTT
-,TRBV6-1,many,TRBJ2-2,CAIPNLGELFF,TGTGCCATCCCGAACCTCGGGGAGCTGTTTTTT
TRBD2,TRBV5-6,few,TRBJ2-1,CASSLGGSAYNEQFF,TGTGCCAGCAGCTTGGGCGGGAGTGCCTACAATGAGCAGTTCTTC
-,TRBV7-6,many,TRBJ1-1,CASSPKAFF,TGTGCCAGCAGTCCGAAAGCTTTCTTT
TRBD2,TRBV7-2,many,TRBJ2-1,CASSLRGASGRGNEQFF,TGTGCCAGCAGCTTAAGAGGGGCTAGCGGGAGGGGCAATGAGCAGTTCTTC
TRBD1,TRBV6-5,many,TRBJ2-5,CASSYRVSGGSETQYF,TGTGCCAGCAGTTACCGGGTATCAGGGGGTTCTGAGACCCAGTACTTC
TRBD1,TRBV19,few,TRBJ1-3,CASSNRDRYSGNTIYF,TGTGCCAGTAGTAACCGGGACAGGTACTCTGGAAACACCATATATTTT
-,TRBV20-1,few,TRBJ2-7,CSAREGYEQYF,TGCAGTGCTAGAGAGGGGTACGAGCAGTACTTC
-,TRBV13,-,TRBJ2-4,CASSPSIQGGKNIQYF,TGTGCCAGCAGCCCATCGATCCAGGGAGGCAAAAACATTCAGTACTTC
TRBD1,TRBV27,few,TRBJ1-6,CASSPHPGQGTGRDGSPLHF,TGTGCCAGCAGCCCCCATCCGGGACAGGGTACCGGTCGGGATGGTTCACCCCTCCACTTT
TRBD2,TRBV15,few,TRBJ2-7,CATSGGPGLAGGWGDEQYF,TGTGCCACCAGCGGGGGGCCCGGACTAGCGGGAGGTTGGGGAGACGAGCAGTACTTC
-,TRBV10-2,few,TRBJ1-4,CASSYRAEKLFF,TGCGCCAGCAGCTACAGGGCTGAAAAACTGTTTTTT
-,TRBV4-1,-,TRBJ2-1,CASSHLDRGIYNEQFF,TGCGCCAGCAGCCACCTGGACAGAGGGATTTACAATGAGCAGTTCTTC
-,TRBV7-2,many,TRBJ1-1,CASSLETGGTEAFF,TGTGCCAGCAGCTTAGAAACGGGAGGGACTGAAGCTTTCTTT
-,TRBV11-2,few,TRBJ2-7,CASSIGGLEQYF,TGTGCCAGCAGCATAGGGGGACTCGAGCAGTACTTC
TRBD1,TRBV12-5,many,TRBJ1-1,CASKGQGAFTEAFF,TGTGCTAGTAAAGGACAGGGGGCCTTCACTGAAGCTTTCTTT
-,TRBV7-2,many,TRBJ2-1,CASSFWQGPRDEQFF,TGTGCCAGCAGCTTTTGGCAGGGCCCCAGGGATGAGCAGTTCTTC
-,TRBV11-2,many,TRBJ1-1,CASSLVGGRNTEAFF,TGTGCCAGCAGCTTAGTGGGGGGAAGGAACACTGAAGCTTTCTTT
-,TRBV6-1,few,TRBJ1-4,CASSEEVVEGHTEKLFF,TGTGCCAGCAGTGAAGAGGTTGTGGAGGGGCATACTGAAAAACTGTTTTTT
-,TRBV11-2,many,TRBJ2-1,CASSLYGSSYNEQFF,TGTGCCAGCAGCTTGTACGGCAGCTCCTACAATGAGCAGTTCTTC
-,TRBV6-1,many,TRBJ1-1,CASSEKIRIYEDTEAFF,TGTGCCAGCAGTGAAAAGATTAGGATATATGAAGACACTGAAGCTTTCTTT
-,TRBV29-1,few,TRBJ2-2,CSAEQGAGELFF,TGCAGCGCCGAGCAAGGAGCCGGGGAGCTGTTTTTT
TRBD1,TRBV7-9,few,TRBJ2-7,CASRPTGYYEQYF,TGTGCCAGCAGGCCGACAGGGTACTACGAGCAGTACTTC
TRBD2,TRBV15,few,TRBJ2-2,CATSSGRSSGRAPGELFF,TGTGCCACCAGCAGTGGACGTTCTAGCGGGAGGGCCCCCGGGGAGCTGTTTTTT
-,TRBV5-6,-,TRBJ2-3,CASSLTTPDTQYF,TGTGCCAGCAGCTTGACGACCCCAGATACGCAGTATTTT
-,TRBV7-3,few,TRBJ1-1,CASNLGGGGDYTEAFF,TGTGCCAGCAATTTGGGGGGGGGTGGGGACTACACTGAAGCTTTCTTT
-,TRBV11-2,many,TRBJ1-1,CASSLLQINTEAFF,TGTGCCAGCAGCCTCTTACAGATTAACACTGAAGCTTTCTTT
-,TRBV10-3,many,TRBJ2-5,CAISSGADVETQYF,TGTGCCATCAGTTCCGGGGCCGACGTGGAGACCCAGTACTTC
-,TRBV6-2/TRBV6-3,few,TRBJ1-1,CASRQPDRPMNTEAFF,TGTGCCAGCAGACAGCCTGACAGGCCCATGAACACTGAAGCTTTCTTT
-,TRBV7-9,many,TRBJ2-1,CASSLQGSYNEQFF,TGTGCCAGCAGCTTACAGGGGTCCTACAATGAGCAGTTCTTC
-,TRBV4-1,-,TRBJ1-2,CASSQGTQVYGYTF,TGCGCCAGCAGCCAAGGTACCCAGGTATATGGCTACACCTTC
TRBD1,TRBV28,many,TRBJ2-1,CASKKRDSYNEQFF,TGTGCCAGTAAAAAGAGGGACAGCTACAATGAGCAGTTCTTC
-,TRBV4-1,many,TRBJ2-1,CASSLWDGESYNEQFF,TGCGCCAGCAGCCTCTGGGACGGAGAATCCTACAATGAGCAGTTCTTC
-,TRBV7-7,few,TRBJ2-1,CASSLAGGPPGNEQFF,TGTGCCAGCAGCTTAGCGGGGGGGCCCCCAGGGAATGAGCAGTTCTTC
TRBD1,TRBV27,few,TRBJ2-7,CASSADREAGEQYF,TGTGCCAGCAGTGCCGACAGGGAAGCTGGCGAGCAGTACTTC